This TCR beta chain was recovered during a study of T cell responses to AZD1222 COVID-19 vaccine. Overall study: Timing groups of about 4 and about 12 weeks for second doses were pooled.

Method: immunoSEQ multiplex PCR; TCRdb's copy keeps in-frame clones and lacks some. The sample has 120,000 or so clones, 87% seen once. In the case of this clone: The junction departs from germline at one end; a sequencing error may be responsible.

The sequences come from peripheral blood, collected on day 0 of AZD1222 vaccination. This clonotype was sampled from an adult in good health.

The chain's CDR3 is CASSTPTDTQYF. For the CDR3, the DNA is TGTGCCAGCTCAACACCCACAGATACGCAGTATTTT. The chain links TRBV18 to TRBJ2-3, with no clear D. The CDR3 consists of 12 residues. CDR1 and CDR2 (germline): KGHSH, LQKENI.